The present T cell receptor beta chain was sequenced within a study of Graves' ophthalmopathy and Graves' hyperthyroidism. General observations from the study: Most thyroid-expanded clonotypes exceeding 0.001 frequency were also found in blood.

On this clonotype: The antigen remains undetermined.

For repertoire sequencing, the TCR beta CDR3 regions were amplified from RNA transcripts. RT-PCR in the first round used HTBI primers; a second-round multiplex PCR followed. TCRdb processed the multiplex PCR reads anew with MiXCR; each CDR3 protein has one entry. The repertoire includes under 250,000 distinct CDR3 sequences, roughly 27% of them detected once, and approximately 8.6% sits in the top ten. Trimming took 6 bases from V and 8 from J; bases not matched to a gene: 9. The V gene's germline CDR1 is SNHLY and CDR2 FYNNEI. The CDR3 is made up of 13 amino acids. The chain links TRBV2 to TRBJ1-2; 7 bases line up with TRBD1. Sequenced: peripheral blood. The source is a man in his fifties with Graves' ophthalmopathy. CDR3 protein: CASSVEQGTGYTF. CDR3 nucleotides: TGTGCCAGCAGCGTAGAACAGGGGACGGGCTACACCTTC.